This note documents a single T cell receptor beta chain sequence. The record originates from a study of identical twins. Germline V CDR1 and CDR2: DFQATT, SNEGSKA (reference sequence). This CDR3 is built from 15 residues. V was cut by 0 bases and J by 1 base, with 11 bases left in between. TCRdb analysed the 5' RACE reads with MiXCR anew, one entry per CDR3 protein. The table records approximately 600,000 distinct CDR3 sequences, more than 9% of them present only once. These data were likewise used in another study, on yellow fever vaccine responses in identical twins. That work states: Twins' vaccine T cell responses reportedly seemed partly convergent and partly personalized.

The sequence came from a woman between 18 and 30 years old in good health. This rearrangement joins TRBV20-1 to TRBJ2-3; no firm D call. The sequenced material came from PBMCs. As DNA, the CDR3 is TGCAGTGCTAGAGATCAGCTAGATCGCACAGATACGCAGTATTTT. It specifies CSARDQLDRTDTQYF.